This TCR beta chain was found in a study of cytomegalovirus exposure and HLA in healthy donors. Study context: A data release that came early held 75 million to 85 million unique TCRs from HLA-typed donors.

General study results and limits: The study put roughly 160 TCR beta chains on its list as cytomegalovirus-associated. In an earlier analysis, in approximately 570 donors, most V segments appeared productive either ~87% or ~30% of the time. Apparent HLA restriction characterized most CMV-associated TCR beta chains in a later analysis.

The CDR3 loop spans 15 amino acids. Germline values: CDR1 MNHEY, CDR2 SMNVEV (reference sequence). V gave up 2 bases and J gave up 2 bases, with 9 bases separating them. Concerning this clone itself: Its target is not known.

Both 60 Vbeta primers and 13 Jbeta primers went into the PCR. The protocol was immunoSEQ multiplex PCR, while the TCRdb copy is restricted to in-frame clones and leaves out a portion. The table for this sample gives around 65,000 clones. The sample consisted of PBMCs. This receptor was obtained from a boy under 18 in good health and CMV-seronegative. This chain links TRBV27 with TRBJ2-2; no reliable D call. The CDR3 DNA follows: TGTGCCAGCAGTTTAGCCCGGGTCAACACCGGGGAGCTGTTTTTT. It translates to CASSLARVNTGELFF.